The 6 T cell receptor beta chains in this list originate from one sample, sequenced in a study of control samples from healthy donors and cancer patients. Clones were read by immunoSEQ multiplex PCR, and TCRdb kept only the in-frame ones, dropping some. There are some 150,000 clones in the sample; about 93% occur only once, and approximately 4% lies in the top ten. Sequencing was carried out using blood. These receptors were obtained from a woman aged 55-69 years in good health.

V is TRBV6-1 and J is TRBJ2-3; TRBD1 matches 10 bases. The germline CDR1 and CDR2 sequences are MNHNS and SASEGT. The CDR3 sequence is 15 residues long. Trimming at V came to 1 base and at J to 5 bases, leaving 3 bases not matched to a gene. The CDR3 coding sequence is TGTGCCAGCAGTGAAGGGACAGGGGGAGTAGATACGCAGTATTTT. This codes for CASSEGTGGVDTQYF.

Regarding this clone: The same CDR3 also results from other DNA sequences found in this sample. The gene calls are TRBV5-1 and TRBJ1-4; no clear D. The CDR3 has 13 amino acids. Trimming took 0 bases from V and 5 from J, leaving 5 bases between them. Germline V gene lookup returns CDR1 SGHRS and CDR2 YFSETQ. The CDR3 nucleotides are TGCGCCAGCAGCTTGGTGGTGAATGAAAAACTGTTTTTT. It yields the protein CASSLVVNEKLFF.

This rearrangement joins TRBV7-2 to TRBJ1-3, with a weak D call TRBD1 (6 bases). The V and J ends lost 5 bases and 3 bases respectively, with 11 bases between them. Germline V gives CDR1 SGHTA, CDR2 FQGNSA. The CDR3 covers 14 residues. The CDR3 bases are TGTGCCAGCAGCCAGAAAGGGGGTGGAAACACCATATATTTT. Its translation is CASSQKGGGNTIYF.

The chain recombines TRBV5-4 with TRBJ1-4; no clear D gene. The V end lost 1 base, the J end lost 7 bases, and 17 bases lay between the germline ends. CDR3 length: 16 residues. Germline V gives CDR1 SGHNT, CDR2 YYREEE (reference sequence). As DNA, the CDR3 is TGTGCCAGCAGCTTGAGGGATGGTTTACGGGGTGAAAAACTGTTTTTT. This codes for CASSLRDGLRGEKLFF.

This rearrangement joins TRBV5-4 to TRBJ1-1; 7 bases align to TRBD1. The CDR3 loop spans 13 amino acids. Trimming at V came to 4 bases and at J to 7 bases, leaving 7 bases not matched to a gene. Germline CDR1 is SGHNT and CDR2 is YYREEE (reference sequence). CDR3: CASSTGQKLEAFF. In nucleotides, the CDR3 is TGTGCCAGCAGCACGGGACAGAAGCTTGAAGCTTTCTTT.

The rearrangement joins TRBV4-1 to TRBJ2-6; possible D gene TRBD2, 6 bases. This CDR3 is built from 19 residues. Trimming cost V 0 bases and J 4 bases, with 19 bases left between them. CDR1 MGHRA and CDR2 YSYEKL come from the germline V gene. CDR3 nucleotide sequence: TGCGCCAGCAGCCAAGATCCCGCGCGTCGGGGGACCGGGGCCAACGTCCTGACTTTC. Translated, it gives CASSQDPARRGTGANVLTF.